This T cell receptor beta chain was retrieved from a study of blood T cells in healthy people across ages. Findings and caveats of the study: Unsorted PBMCs blocked a conclusive comparison of naive and antigen-experienced cells.

A sample-barcoded 5' primer and a J-beta primer mix were used in a second PCR of roughly 7 to 11 cycles. MiXCR, applied by TCRdb to the 5' RACE reads, yields one record per CDR3 protein. This sample yields approximately 1.5 million distinct CDR3 sequences, of which roughly a third are seen a single time; roughly 10% belongs to the top ten. In regard to this clonotype: Its antigen is currently unknown. One end of the junction fails to match germline, which may point to a read error.

Germline V lookup: CDR1 DFQATT, CDR2 SNEGSKA (reference sequence). The CDR3 runs 12 residues. Every sample had a minimum of 6 million PBMCs isolated. Total RNA was extracted at no less than 5 micrograms per sample. The chain recombines TRBV20-1 with TRBJ1-2, with no clear D. This receptor was taken from a woman aged 25-40 years in good health. Sequencing was carried out using blood. CDR3 in DNA: TGCGGTGCTAGTCGGGCGAACTATGGCTACACCTTC. As protein: CGASRANYGYTF.